This paragraph reports one TCR beta chain. The antigen is undetermined. These data are taken from a study of cytomegalovirus exposure and HLA in healthy donors. Background on the study: There were 90 million to 130 million unique TCR beta sequences, drawn from about 180 million T cells, in an earlier analysis. General study findings and limits: Some TCR beta chains (around 180 of them) were listed as cytomegalovirus-associated.

The PCR had 60 Vbeta and 13 Jbeta primers. Produced via immunoSEQ multiplex PCR; TCRdb's table is partial and in-frame only. The sample includes roughly 220,000 clones, around four fifths seen only once; the top ten take about 2.5%. This sequence originates from a middle-aged woman in good health and CMV-seronegative. Sample: PBMCs.

This CDR3 reads CASSPSELTDTQYF. The CDR3 coding sequence is TGTGCCAGCAGTCCTTCGGAGCTCACAGATACGCAGTATTTT. The chain links TRBV6-5 to TRBJ2-3; D is uncertain. There are 14 residues in the CDR3. Germline CDR1 MNHEY, CDR2 SVGAGI. V shed 5 bases and J shed 2 bases, with 11 bases lying between them.